This is a list of T cell receptor beta chains from one sample in a study of T cell responses to AZD1222 COVID-19 vaccine. Repertoires were generated with immunoSEQ multiplex PCR, while TCRdb's copy carries only in-frame clones and drops some. The sample carries 85,000 to 90,000 clones, approximately 89% recorded once. The input for sequencing was peripheral blood, taken on day 0 of MenACWY control vaccination. Receptors originate from an adult in good health. CDR3s include the opening cysteine and the closing phenylalanine or tryptophan. A D gene is named only where the DNA matches it firmly. For some rows the clone size is stated as once, few or many, or as a class when expanded; others skip it.

>.|once|TRBV28|18|TRBJ1-1
CASSLPDRPENMNTEAFF
TGTGCCAGCAGTTTGCCCGACAGGCCCGAAAATATGAACACTGAAGCTTTCTTT
>.|.|TRBV7-9|14|TRBJ1-4
CASSSRATNEKLFF
TGTGCCAGCAGCTCCAGGGCAACTAATGAAAAACTGTTTTTT
>TRBD1|once|TRBV11-2|15|TRBJ1-2
CASSPSGTDNYGYTF
TGTGCCAGCAGCCCCTCCGGGACAGACAACTATGGCTACACCTTC
>TRBD2|.|TRBV7-2|15|TRBJ2-3
CASSLRGGGADTQYF
TGTGCCAGCAGCTTACGAGGCGGGGGAGCAGATACGCAGTATTTT
>.|.|TRBV7-9|12|TRBJ1-5
CASSEGNQPQHF
TGTGCCAGCAGCGAGGGCAATCAGCCCCAGCATTTT
>.|once|TRBV5-4|12|TRBJ1-5
CASSSPDQPQHF
TGTGCCAGCAGCTCTCCTGATCAGCCCCAGCATTTT
>.|once|TRBV4-2|18|TRBJ1-4
CASSQEWRQDSTNEKLFF
TGTGCCAGCAGCCAAGAATGGCGGCAGGACTCAACTAATGAAAAACTGTTTTTT
>TRBD1|.|TRBV5-6|16|TRBJ1-5
CASSLLTGGYYQPQHF
TGTGCCAGCAGCTTACTGACAGGGGGCTACTATCAGCCCCAGCATTTT
>TRBD1|.|TRBV29-1|13|TRBJ2-5
CSVADRVQETQYF
TGCAGCGTTGCGGACAGGGTACAAGAGACCCAGTACTTC
>TRBD2|.|TRBV28|14|TRBJ2-7
CASSPSGGTYEQYF
TGTGCCAGCAGTCCTAGCGGGGGGACCTACGAGCAGTACTTC